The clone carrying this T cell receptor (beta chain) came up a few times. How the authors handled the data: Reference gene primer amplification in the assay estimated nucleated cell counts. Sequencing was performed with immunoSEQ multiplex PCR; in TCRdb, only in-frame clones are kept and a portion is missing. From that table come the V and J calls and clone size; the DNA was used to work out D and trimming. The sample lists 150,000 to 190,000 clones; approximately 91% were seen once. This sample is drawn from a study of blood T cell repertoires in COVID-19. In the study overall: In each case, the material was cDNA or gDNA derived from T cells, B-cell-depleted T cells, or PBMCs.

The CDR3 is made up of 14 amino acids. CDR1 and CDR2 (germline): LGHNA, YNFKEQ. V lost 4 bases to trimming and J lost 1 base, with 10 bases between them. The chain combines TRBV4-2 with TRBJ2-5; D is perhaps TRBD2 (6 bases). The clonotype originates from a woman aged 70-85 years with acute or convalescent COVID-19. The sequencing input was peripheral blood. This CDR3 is CASSRGGAQETQYF. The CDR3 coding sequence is TGTGCCAGCAGCCGAGGAGGGGCCCAAGAGACCCAGTACTTC.